This TCR beta chain was sequenced for a study of PD-L1 blockade in urothelial cancer. The wider study: The patients' atezolizumab therapy, 1,200 mg intravenously every 3 weeks, started in about 2014. At 3 weeks after treatment start (second dose) and again at 6 weeks, blood was analyzed. Males with urothelial cancer arising in the bladder constituted about 85% of the roughly 30 patients.

A spike-in of synthetic TCR analog templates was added to each PCR. Profiling relied on immunoSEQ multiplex PCR, and the TCRdb table lists in-frame clones only, not all of them. The repertoire holds about 71,000 clones, with roughly 91% as singletons. This clone has just one count. The material was PBMCs, obtained around atezolizumab (anti-PD-L1) treatment. The sequence came from a man in his 60s with urothelial cancer.

The chain's CDR3 is CASSSPVGGSYNEQFF. Written as DNA, the CDR3 is TGTGCCAGCAGCTCCCCGGTAGGGGGATCCTACAATGAGCAGTTCTTC. The chain uses TRBV7-2 and TRBJ2-1; TRBD1 might be the D (6 bases). Per germline, CDR1 SGHTA and CDR2 FQGNSA. V was pared by 4 bases and J by 1 base, with 14 bases between. The CDR3 runs to 16 residues. Combining the CDR3 with reference TRBV7-2 and TRBJ2-1 gives the whole variable domain GAGVSQSPSNKVTEKGKDVELRCDPISGHTALYWYRQSLGQGLEFLIYFQGNSAPDKSGLPSDRFSAERTGGSVSTLTIQRTQQEDSAVYLCASSSPVGGSYNEQFFGPGTRLTVL.